What follows describes a single TCR beta chain. Its matching antigen is unknown. The V gene end was trimmed by 1 base and the J gene end by 3 bases; junction bases not matched to a gene: 2. There are 15 residues in the CDR3. CDR1 MNHEY and CDR2 SVGEGT come from the germline V gene. From the RT-PCR reads, TCRdb called clonotypes with MiXCR, one entry per CDR3 protein. The table shows 500,000 to 600,000 distinct CDR3 sequences, with roughly 15% occurring only once. The entry originates in a study of response to subunit inactivated influenza vaccine. Study-wide results and limits: The study's authors posited that every seasonal influenza vaccination enlists few new T cells.

Sequencing used PBMCs from blood, obtained approximately 13 days after vaccination. The chain employs TRBV6-2 or TRBV6-3 and TRBJ2-1; TRBD2 agrees at 8 bases. This receptor was taken from a man aged 45-65 years who received an inactivated influenza vaccine. CDR3 loop: CASSYLSGSYNEQFF. DNA for the CDR3: TGTGCCAGCAGTTACTTGAGCGGGAGCTACAATGAGCAGTTCTTC.